Shown below are 27 T cell receptor beta chains from a single sample sequenced in a study of T cell responses to AZD1222 COVID-19 vaccine. The table came from immunoSEQ multiplex PCR; TCRdb's copy has only in-frame clones and leaves some out. The profile covers 35,000 to 50,000 clones, with roughly 75% appearing a single time and about 20% taken by the ten largest. This specimen was peripheral blood, taken 28 days after the second dose of the MenACWY control vaccine. The receptor set was obtained from an adult who received the MenACWY meningococcal vaccine as a control.

The V gene is TRBV6-5, the J gene TRBJ2-1; D is undetermined. Deletions cut 8 bases from V and 9 bases from J, with 8 bases between. CDR3 length equals 10 residues. Germline V gene lookup returns CDR1 MNHEY and CDR2 SVGAGI. The CDR3 DNA is TGTGCCAGCCAGTCAGCTGAGCAGTTCTTC. Amino acids: CASQSAEQFF.

This chain uses TRBV7-9 with TRBJ2-1, with D tentatively TRBD1 (5 bases). Germline loops: CDR1 SEHNR, CDR2 FQNEAQ (reference sequence). Deletions cut 2 bases from V and 9 bases from J, with 20 bases between. This CDR3 is built from 16 residues. The CDR3 DNA is TGTGCCAGCAGCTTAATGGAGAGCCAGGGTAGCACTGAGCAGTTCTTC. It encodes CASSLMESQGSTEQFF.

The chain combines TRBV28 with TRBJ2-1; the D gene is possibly TRBD1 (5 bases). The CDR3 sequence is 17 residues long. From germline, CDR1 is MDHEN and CDR2 SYDVKM. Deletions cut 6 bases from V and 1 base from J, with 19 bases between. CDR3 protein: CASSPGAGAISYNEQFF. CDR3 DNA sequence: TGTGCCAGCAGCCCTGGGGCAGGAGCAATTTCCTACAATGAGCAGTTCTTC.

V is TRBV5-4 and J is TRBJ1-1, with 7 nucleotides matching TRBD1. There are 19 residues in the CDR3. Germline V gene data show CDR1 as SGHNT and CDR2 as YYREEE (reference sequence). V trimming: 4 bases; J trimming: 0 bases; junction bases outside the gene matches: 18. The CDR3 region has the DNA TGTGCCAGCAGCCGAGACTGGGGTGGGACAGTGTTCATGAACACTGAAGCTTTCTTT. This codes for CASSRDWGGTVFMNTEAFF.

V and J are TRBV25-1 and TRBJ2-7; D gene unclear. Trimming stripped 4 bases from V and 2 bases from J, with 3 bases between. Germline V gene lookup returns CDR1 MGHDK and CDR2 SYGVNS. CDR3 length: 11 residues. CDR3 bases: TGTGCCAGCAGTGCCCCCTACGAGCAGTACTTC. It is translated as CASSAPYEQYF.

The chain is built from TRBV28 and TRBJ1-5; the D gene is possibly TRBD1 (5 bases). Germline V lookup: CDR1 MDHEN, CDR2 SYDVKM. This CDR3 region has 13 residues. The V gene lost 5 bases and the J gene lost 2 bases, with 7 bases spanning the gap. CDR3 loop: CASSEQGNQPQHF. CDR3 nucleotide sequence: TGTGCCAGCAGTGAACAGGGCAATCAGCCCCAGCATTTT.

The chain has TRBV4-1 and TRBJ1-6; 8 bases line up with TRBD1. Germline-derived CDR1 and CDR2 are MGHRA and YSYEKL. With V trimmed by 3 bases and J by 0 bases, 7 bases remained unmatched. This CDR3 comprises 18 residues. The CDR3 nucleotides read TGCGCCAGCAGCCAGGGCACAGGGGGTAGCTCCTATAATTCACCCCTCCACTTT. It codes for CASSQGTGGSSYNSPLHF.

The V call is TRBV10-2, the J call TRBJ2-7, with D tentatively TRBD2 (6 bases). Germline V gives CDR1 WSHSY, CDR2 SAAADI. This CDR3 contains 13 residues. V was cut by 1 base and J by 7 bases, with 11 bases left in between. The CDR3, as DNA: TGCGCCAGCAGTGAGTGGGCAGGGAGGGAGCAGTACTTC. This sequence encodes CASSEWAGREQYF.

V usage is TRBV19 and J usage is TRBJ1-1, with D possibly TRBD1 on 5 matching bases. CDR1 is LNHDA and CDR2 is SQIVND in the germline V gene (reference sequence). V was trimmed by 8 bases and J by 0 bases, leaving 13 bases between them. CDR3 length: 14 residues. The CDR3 nucleotides are TGTGCCAGTTCGCTTCAGGGACTGAACACTGAAGCTTTCTTT. Its translation: CASSLQGLNTEAFF.

This chain connects TRBV30 to TRBJ2-1; D is perhaps TRBD2 (7 bases). Germline V gene sequence: CDR1 GTSNPN, CDR2 SVGIG (reference sequence). Trimming removed 8 bases from V and 4 bases from J, with 21 bases in between. This CDR3 region has 15 residues. The CDR3 protein is CAGSLRGGQYNEQFF. For the CDR3, the DNA is TGTGCCGGCTCCCTGAGGGGGGGCCAATACAATGAGCAGTTCTTC. Full variable domain (missing parts from reference TRBV30 and TRBJ2-1): SQTIHQWPATLVQPVGSPLSLECTVEGTSNPNLYWYRQAAGRGLQLLFYSVGIGQISSEVPQNLSASRPQDRQFILSSKKLLLSDSGFYLCAGSLRGGQYNEQFFGPGTRLTVL.

This clone was seen a few times. This chain joins TRBV4-1 and TRBJ1-6, with 9 bases identical to TRBD1. Trimming took 2 bases from V and 7 from J; bases not matched to a gene: 12. CDR3 length: 18 amino acids. Per the germline V gene, CDR1 is MGHRA and CDR2 is YSYEKL. In nucleotides, the CDR3 is TGCGCCAGCAGCCAAAGACTACCAACCGGGACAGGGAATTCACCCCTCCACTTT. This gives the protein CASSQRLPTGTGNSPLHF.

This sequence joins TRBV6-5 and TRBJ1-5; 8 nucleotides align to TRBD1. The ends lost 4 bases at V and 4 bases at J; junction bases unmatched: 9. The CDR3 is 16 residues long. Germline loops: CDR1 MNHEY, CDR2 SVGAGI. The CDR3 sequence is CASSSHGQGGNQPQHF. The CDR3, as DNA: TGTGCCAGCAGTTCCCATGGACAGGGAGGTAATCAGCCCCAGCATTTT.

The chain uses TRBV5-1 and TRBJ2-2; 7 bases align to TRBD1. V was clipped by 4 bases and J by 6 bases; unmatched bases: 6. CDR1 and CDR2 from the germline V gene are SGHRS and YFSETQ. This CDR3 has 14 residues. The CDR3 protein is CASSQKTGPGELFF. For the CDR3, the DNA is TGCGCCAGCAGCCAGAAGACAGGGCCCGGGGAGCTGTTTTTT.

The chain joins TRBV6-5 to TRBJ2-7; D perhaps matches TRBD1 (5 bases). In germline, CDR1 is MNHEY, CDR2 SVGAGI. CDR3 length: 14 amino acids. Between the trimmed V and J ends, which lost 8 bases and 0 bases, there was a span of 14 bases. In nucleotides, the CDR3 is TGTGCCAGCGCTCGGACACAGAGCTCCTACGAGCAGTACGTC. It is translated as CASARTQSSYEQYV.

The sample holds a few counts of this clone. This sequence joins TRBV13 and TRBJ2-1, with no clear D. The CDR3 length is 12 residues. CDR1 and CDR2 from the germline V gene are PRHDT and FYEKMQ (reference sequence). The V gene lost 4 bases and the J gene lost 8 bases, with 9 bases spanning the gap. CDR3 sequence reads: CASSSRSDEQFF. The CDR3 region has the DNA TGTGCCAGCAGCTCTCGGTCGGATGAGCAGTTCTTC.

The chain combines TRBV20-1 with TRBJ1-1; tentative D call: TRBD1 (5 bases). The CDR3 extends over 10 amino acids. Germline V gene data show CDR1 as DFQATT and CDR2 as SNEGSKA (reference sequence). The ends were cut back, 7 bases at V and 3 bases at J, with 6 bases in the middle. The DNA for the CDR3 is TGCAGTGGAGGGGACACTGAAGCTTTCTTT. Translation gives CSGGDTEAFF.

The CDR3 protein is CASSVSSGGMETQYF. The CDR3 DNA reads as TGCGCCAGCAGCGTCTCCAGCGGGGGGATGGAGACCCAGTACTTC. V is TRBV5-1 and J is TRBJ2-5, with 9 bases matching TRBD2. This CDR3 region has 15 residues. Germline-derived CDR1 and CDR2 are SGHRS and YFSETQ. V was clipped by 4 bases and J by 5 bases; unmatched bases: 9.

CDR3 nucleotide sequence: TGTGCCAGTAGTGGGACTAGCGGGAGGGCCGGTGAGCAGTTCTTC. It encodes CASSGTSGRAGEQFF. The V call is TRBV19, the J call TRBJ2-1; TRBD2 agrees at 16 bases. The V segment lost 5 bases and the J segment 9 bases; nucleotides outside the gene matches: 4. The germline V gene has CDR1 LNHDA and CDR2 SQIVND (reference sequence). This CDR3 is 15 amino acids long.

CDR3 bases: TGTGCCATCAGCAAGGAGGGAGGAGGCAATCAGCCCCAGCATTTT. Its protein product is CAISKEGGGNQPQHF. This chain links TRBV10-3 with TRBJ1-5; no firm D call. V was shortened by 6 bases and J by 2 bases, with 14 bases between the two germline ends. Germline CDR1 ENHRY, CDR2 SYGVKD. The CDR3 sequence is 15 residues long.

The rearrangement joins TRBV5-1 to TRBJ2-7; D gene unclear. CDR1 is SGHRS, CDR2 YFSETQ, per germline. Between the trimmed V and J ends, which lost 1 base and 3 bases, there was a span of 8 bases. CDR3 length: 13 amino acids. In nucleotides, the CDR3 is TGCGCCAGCAGCTTGTTCGATAACTACGAGCAGTACTTC. Its protein is CASSLFDNYEQYF.

This clone has a single count. The V call is TRBV27, the J call TRBJ2-3, with 11 nucleotides matching TRBD2. From germline, CDR1 is MNHEY and CDR2 SMNVEV (reference sequence). V lost 3 bases, J lost 5 bases, and 4 bases stayed unmatched. The CDR3 runs to 15 residues. The CDR3 protein is CASSLTSGNQDTQYF. The CDR3 coding sequence is TGTGCCAGCAGTTTGACTAGCGGGAACCAAGATACGCAGTATTTT.

The V call is TRBV7-2, the J call TRBJ1-4, with D perhaps TRBD1 (5 bases). The CDR3 spans 16 residues. V lost 4 bases to trimming and J lost 8 bases, with 20 bases between them. Germline CDR1 is SGHTA and CDR2 is FQGNSA. The CDR3 DNA reads as TGTGCCAGCAGCTCCGGGGGGAGTACGGGGCGAGAAAAACTGTTTTTT. It encodes CASSSGGSTGREKLFF.

The chain links TRBV24-1 to TRBJ1-6; 9 bases are a match to TRBD1. With 5 bases clipped from V and 7 bases from J, the junction kept 2 bases outside the gene matches. Germline CDR1 KGHDR, CDR2 SFDVKD. This CDR3 is 14 amino acids long. CDR3 sequence (DNA): TGTGCCACCAGTGCGACAGGGGGAAATTCACCCCTCCACTTT. Its translation: CATSATGGNSPLHF.

The chain employs TRBV5-1 and TRBJ2-7; D is undetermined. This CDR3 comprises 13 residues. Germline V gene sequence: CDR1 SGHRS, CDR2 YFSETQ. With 0 bases removed from V and 6 bases from J, the gap between germline ends came to 10 bases. The CDR3 is CASSLEPNREQYV. The CDR3 bases are TGCGCCAGCAGCTTGGAGCCAAATCGCGAGCAGTACGTC.

The CDR3 spells CASSFDRASSQPQHF. The CDR3 region has the DNA TGTGCCAGCAGTTTCGACAGGGCAAGTTCTCAGCCCCAGCATTTT. This sequence joins TRBV28 and TRBJ1-5; TRBD1 aligns across 7 bases. Per germline, CDR1 MDHEN and CDR2 SYDVKM. Trimming took 3 bases from V and 6 from J; bases not matched to a gene: 8. This CDR3 is built from 15 residues. The full variable domain, its missing parts supplied by reference TRBV28 and TRBJ1-5, is DVKVTQSSRYLVKRTGEKVFLECVQDMDHENMFWYRQDPGLGLRLIYFSYDVKMKEKGDIPEGYSVSREKKERFSLILESASTNQTSMYLCASSFDRASSQPQHFGDGTRLSIL.

The chain joins TRBV28 to TRBJ2-1; D is ambiguous. V lost 7 bases and J 11 bases, leaving 12 bases between the germline ends. Germline CDR1 and CDR2: MDHEN and SYDVKM. CDR3 length equals 11 residues. This CDR3 is CASTGEAKQFF. As DNA, the CDR3 is TGTGCCAGCACCGGTGAAGCGAAGCAGTTCTTC.

This sequence joins TRBV4-1 and TRBJ1-2, with D unclear. In germline, CDR1 is MGHRA, CDR2 YSYEKL. The CDR3 runs to 15 residues. V lost 0 bases to trimming and J lost 2 bases, with 10 bases between them. This chain's CDR3 is CASSQEETGNYGYTF. The CDR3 DNA is TGCGCCAGCAGCCAAGAAGAAACGGGGAACTATGGCTACACCTTC.